This T cell receptor (beta chain) was sequenced for a study of metastatic and nonmetastatic thyroid tumors. Study-wide background: From malignant and benign thyroid patients, repertoires in blood and in tumor or nodule tissue were compared.

Authors' methods: Clinicopathological groups of papillary thyroid cancer showed CDR3 differences that were used to build a distant-metastasis classifier. Through MiXCR, TCRdb re-clonotyped the PCR reads. TCRdb's processing, not the authors', yielded these V and J calls. The table lists thousands of clones, just under 35% of them singletons. All patients were untreated before thyroid surgery. A note on this clone: The antigen is unknown. As the CDR3 is not closed by the conserved phenylalanine or tryptophan, this likely results from a read error.

V was clipped by 4 bases and J by 4 bases, with 16 bases between them. CDR1 is DFQATT and CDR2 is SNEGSKA in the germline V gene (reference sequence). The CDR3 is 14 residues long. The study's findings and limits: Versus benign nodules, malignant thyroid tumors reportedly had significantly higher TCR beta diversity, in blood and tumor.

The receptor was isolated from a female donor with papillary thyroid cancer or a benign thyroid nodule (not recorded which). Some clones in this sample may be carry-over from other donors' samples. Sequencing was performed on adjacent normal tissue. The rearrangement uses TRBV20-1 and TRBJ1-2, with unresolved D. This chain's CDR3 is CSAKIRGPLYGYTY. CDR3 DNA: TGCAGTGCTAAAATAAGAGGGCCCCTCTATGGCTACACCTAC.